This T cell receptor (beta chain) was documented in a study of neoadjuvant nivolumab and ipilimumab in lung cancer. A remark on this clone: Its antigen is currently unknown.

Profiled with immunoSEQ multiplex PCR; TCRdb holds only in-frame clones, not every one. The data hold about 26,000 clones, with over 80% observed a single time. Study-wide results and caveats: Pretherapy blood TCR richness correlated positively with resected tumor richness. Only a single major-pathologic-response sample was available for clonality analysis.

V gave up 6 bases and J gave up 2 bases, with 10 bases separating them. This CDR3 region has 14 residues. The germline gives CDR1 KGHSH, CDR2 LQKENI. V usage is TRBV18 and J usage is TRBJ1-4; weak D call: TRBD1 (5 bases). The sequencing here drew on peripheral blood, taken before neoadjuvant nivolumab, alone or with ipilimumab. This receptor was taken from an adult with non-small cell lung cancer. The CDR3: CASSEGRTNEKLFF. In DNA, the CDR3 is TGTGCCAGCTCGGAGGGACGGACTAATGAAAAACTGTTTTTT.